These T cell receptor beta chains were read from a single sample in a study of cytomegalovirus exposure and HLA in healthy donors. TCRdb's copy holds only in-frame clones and misses some; the assay was immunoSEQ multiplex PCR. The sample holds 150,000 to 200,000 clones, roughly 80% seen once. Sequencing input: PBMCs. The receptors shown here come from a woman between 18 and 29 years old in good health and CMV-seronegative. Both conserved end residues are part of each CDR3. Fields, in order: V gene, clone size, D gene, CDR3 length, J gene, CDR3 DNA, CDR3 protein. The D gene is left open where the match is weak. Size is stated for part of the rows, as once, few or many counts, or as a class when the clone is expanded.

TRBV11-2	NA	TRBD2	15	TRBJ2-5	TGTGCCAGCAGCTTAAAGCGGGGGCTCCAAGAGACCCAGTACTTC	CASSLKRGLQETQYF
TRBV19	NA	TRBD1	16	TRBJ1-1	TGTGCCAGTAGTATCCTGGGACAGGGGGCCAACACTGAAGCTTTCTTT	CASSILGQGANTEAFF
TRBV18	NA	TRBD2	14	TRBJ2-2	TGTGCCAGCTCACCAGGCGGGGGAACCGGGGAGCTGTTTTTT	CASSPGGGTGELFF
TRBV7-2	NA	NA	14	TRBJ1-2	TGTGCCAGCAGCTTAGTAGGGACAAACTATGGCTACACCTTC	CASSLVGTNYGYTF
TRBV4-3	few	NA	17	TRBJ1-1	TGCGCCAGCAGCCAAGATCTAGGCCGGGATCTCCCCACTGAAGCTTTCTTT	CASSQDLGRDLPTEAFF
TRBV7-9	NA	NA	16	TRBJ2-5	TGTGCCAGCAGCTTAGGTCCAGGGATTAAAGAAGAGACCCAGTACTTC	CASSLGPGIKEETQYF
TRBV7-2	NA	TRBD1	16	TRBJ2-3	TGTGCCAGCAGCGCCCCGGACAGGGAGCTGCCAGATACGCAGTATTTT	CASSAPDRELPDTQYF
TRBV5-6	NA	TRBD1	16	TRBJ2-2	TGTGCCAGCAGCTTTCCGGGACAGGAGAACACCGGGGAGCTGTTTTTT	CASSFPGQENTGELFF
TRBV18	NA	TRBD2	16	TRBJ2-1	TGTGCCAGCTCACAGATGGGACTAGCGGCTTACAATGAGCAGTTCTTC	CASSQMGLAAYNEQFF
TRBV25-1	NA	TRBD1	18	TRBJ1-2	TGTGCCAGCAGTGACTTCGGGACAGCCAATATCTATAACTATGGCTACACCTTC	CASSDFGTANIYNYGYTF
TRBV7-6	few	TRBD1	15	TRBJ2-1	TGTGCCAGCAGCACTCCCGGGACAGGGACAGATGAGCAGTTCTTC	CASSTPGTGTDEQFF
TRBV12-5	NA	TRBD2	15	TRBJ2-1	TGTGCTAGTGGTTTAGGGCTAGCGGAATCCAATGAGCAGTTCTTC	CASGLGLAESNEQFF
TRBV11-3	once	TRBD2	18	TRBJ2-1	TGTGCCAGCAGCCTAAGACTAGCGGGAGGAGTTGGGTACAATGAGCAGTTCTTC	CASSLRLAGGVGYNEQFF
TRBV4-3	NA	NA	16	TRBJ1-6	TGCGCCAGCAGCCAAGATCAACGGGGGGTGAGTTCACCCCTCCACTTT	CASSQDQRGVSSPLHF
TRBV9	NA	TRBD2	13	TRBJ2-5	TGTGCCAGCAGTACCTCAGCGGGAGCCTGGCAGTACTTC	CASSTSAGAWQYF
TRBV7-9	NA	TRBD2	17	TRBJ2-1	TGTGCCAGCAGCCCGCCGGGGGGAGCGGTCGTCTACAATGAGCAGTTCTTC	CASSPPGGAVVYNEQFF
TRBV19	NA	TRBD2	15	TRBJ2-1	TGTGCCAGTAGTATAAGACTAGCGGGAGTCAATGAGCAGTTCTTC	CASSIRLAGVNEQFF
TRBV27	NA	TRBD1	15	TRBJ2-7	TGTGCCAGCAGTATTACCGGGACAGAATTCTACGAGCAGTACTTC	CASSITGTEFYEQYF
TRBV18	NA	NA	14	TRBJ1-5	TGTGCCAGCTCACCAACAACCCGAGGCCAGCCCCAGCATTTT	CASSPTTRGQPQHF
TRBV7-2	NA	NA	14	TRBJ1-2	TGTGCCAGCAGCTCGGGGGGGACGGTTTATGGCTACACCTTC	CASSSGGTVYGYTF
TRBV9	NA	TRBD2	15	TRBJ2-5	TGTGCCAGCAGCGTAGGTCCAGCGGGGCAAGAGACCCAGTACTTC	CASSVGPAGQETQYF
TRBV6-5	NA	TRBD1	15	TRBJ2-2	TGTGCCAGCAGTGCCGGGACAGGGATATCCGGGGAGCTGTTTTTT	CASSAGTGISGELFF
TRBV7-9	NA	TRBD2	13	TRBJ2-7	TGTGCCAGTACTAGCGGGACATCCTACGAGCAGTACTTC	CASTSGTSYEQYF
TRBV29-1	few	TRBD1	14	TRBJ2-1	TGCAGCGTTGAAGATTCCGGGACAGGGGATGAGCAGTTCTTC	CSVEDSGTGDEQFF
TRBV21-1	NA	NA	16	TRBJ2-1	TGTGCCAGCAGCAAACCCCGGGTAGTCTTCTACAATGAGCAGTTCTTC	CASSKPRVVFYNEQFF
TRBV19	once	TRBD2	14	TRBJ2-1	TGTGCCAGTAACCCTAGCGGGAGGGTCAATGAGCAGTTCTTC	CASNPSGRVNEQFF
TRBV27	NA	TRBD1	16	TRBJ2-7	TGTGCCAGCAGTCCCTACCACAGGGGAAGGGGATACGAGCAGTACTTC	CASSPYHRGRGYEQYF
TRBV6-5	NA	TRBD1	15	TRBJ2-4	TGTGCCAGCAGCCAAACCGACAGGGGGGTCTCGCTTCAGTACTTC	CASSQTDRGVSLQYF
TRBV16	NA	TRBD1	13	TRBJ2-1	TGTGCCAGCAGCAGGCGACAGGGGAATGAGCAGTTCTTC	CASSRRQGNEQFF
TRBV13	NA	TRBD1	14	TRBJ1-2	TGTGCCAGCAGCTCCTGGACAGGGACTCATGGCTACACCTTC	CASSSWTGTHGYTF
TRBV7-9	NA	NA	13	TRBJ2-1	TGTGCCAGCAGCTTACTCCAGGGAACTGAGCAGTTCTTC	CASSLLQGTEQFF
TRBV6-5	few	TRBD1	13	TRBJ1-1	TGTGCCAGCAGTTACAGAGGGGGCCCTGAAGCTTTCTTT	CASSYRGGPEAFF
TRBV29-1	NA	NA	16	TRBJ1-6	TGCAGCGTTGAAGGACACATGAGCTCCTATAATTCACCCCTCCACTTT	CSVEGHMSSYNSPLHF
TRBV6-1	NA	NA	14	TRBJ2-2	TGTGGCTTGCTAGGGACATCGAACACCGGGGAGCTGTTTTTT	CGLLGTSNTGELFF
TRBV4-2	NA	NA	14	TRBJ2-7	TGTGCCAGCAGCCAAGATAGTACCACCTACGAGCAGTACTTC	CASSQDSTTYEQYF
TRBV5-6	NA	TRBD1	18	TRBJ1-2	TGTGCCAGCAGCTTGATTAGGGACAGGGAAGGGGGCTTTATCGGCTACACCTTC	CASSLIRDREGGFIGYTF
TRBV5-1	NA	NA	15	TRBJ2-5	TGCGCCAGCAGCTTGGCCGGAGTAGTTCGGGGGACCCAGTACTTC	CASSLAGVVRGTQYF